The rows below give T cell receptor beta chains drawn from one sample of a study of neoadjuvant anti-PD-1 for oral cavity cancer. Repertoires were generated with immunoSEQ multiplex PCR, while TCRdb's copy carries only in-frame clones and drops some. The sample yields fewer than 90,000 clones, approximately 80% seen once. The input for sequencing was PBMCs, taken before nivolumab (anti-PD-1) treatment. The receptor source for this set is a person aged 40 to 85 with oral cavity squamous cell carcinoma. Each CDR3 is given with its conserved first and last residue. Each record gives: D gene, clone size, V gene, J gene, CDR3 DNA, CDR3 protein. The D gene is left open where the match is weak. Clone sizes are given selectively: once, few, many, or a class where the clone is expanded.

>-|-|TRBV7-9|TRBJ2-7
TGTGCCAGCAGCACGGAGCGGACCCCATCCTACGAGCAGTACTTC
CASSTERTPSYEQYF
>TRBD1|-|TRBV5-6|TRBJ2-1
TGTGCCAGCAGCTGGACAGGCTTGTACAATGAGCAGTTCTTC
CASSWTGLYNEQFF
>TRBD2|-|TRBV28|TRBJ2-3
TGTGCCAGCAGTTTGAAGGCTAGCGGGAGAGATACGCAGTATTTT
CASSLKASGRDTQYF
>TRBD1|-|TRBV7-9|TRBJ2-6
TGTGCCAGCAGCAGAGTGGGCAGGGGGTCCCTTGGGGCCAACGTCCTGACTTTC
CASSRVGRGSLGANVLTF
>-|-|TRBV19|TRBJ2-1
TGTGCCAGTAGTATGAGTAGCGGAGCCTACAATGAGCAGTTCTTC
CASSMSSGAYNEQFF
>TRBD1|-|TRBV11-3|TRBJ1-2
TGTGCCAGCAGCTCGGGACAGGGCTATGGCTACACCTTC
CASSSGQGYGYTF
>-|-|TRBV29-1|TRBJ2-4
TGCAGCGTTTTTCCCGCACCCGGGAACATTCAGTACTTC
CSVFPAPGNIQYF
>-|few|TRBV6-1|TRBJ2-4
TGTGCCAGCAGTATGGCTCCGGGTATCGTAAACATTCAGTACTTC
CASSMAPGIVNIQYF
>-|-|TRBV7-2|TRBJ2-1
TGTGCCAGCAGCTTAAGTGGGGTACAGTACAATGAGCAGTTCTTC
CASSLSGVQYNEQFF
>TRBD1|-|TRBV5-6|TRBJ1-1
TGTGCCAGCACCGACAGGGCTGAAGCTTTCTTT
CASTDRAEAFF
>-|-|TRBV30|TRBJ2-5
TGTGCCTGGAGTGTAGGACTCACCGCGGGAGAGACCCAGTACTTC
CAWSVGLTAGETQYF
>-|-|TRBV2|TRBJ2-7
TGTGCCACCGGGCAAACCTACGAGCAGTACTTC
CATGQTYEQYF
>TRBD2|-|TRBV4-1|TRBJ2-7
TGCGCCACCCGTTCGGGACTAGCGGGGGCCTACGAGCAGTACTTC
CATRSGLAGAYEQYF
>-|-|TRBV2|TRBJ2-4
TGTGCCAGCAGTGAAGTGGGCTTTGCCAAAAACATTCAGTACTTC
CASSEVGFAKNIQYF
>-|-|TRBV7-2|TRBJ2-2
TGTGCCAGCAGCTTACAGGCCACCGGGGAGCTGTTTTTT
CASSLQATGELFF
>-|few|TRBV5-4|TRBJ1-1
TGTGCCAGCAGCTTGGTGGGAGAGGGTTCTGAAGCTTTCTTT
CASSLVGEGSEAFF
>-|-|TRBV25-1|TRBJ2-7
TGTGCCAGCAGCCTTGGACCTGACTACGAGCAGTACTTC
CASSLGPDYEQYF
>-|medium-sized|TRBV19|TRBJ1-5
TGTGCCAGTAGTAATCAGCCCAATCAGCCCCAGCATTTT
CASSNQPNQPQHF
>TRBD1|once|TRBV19|TRBJ2-7
TGTGCCAGTAGTAAAGGACAGGGGTCCTACGAGCAGTACTTC
CASSKGQGSYEQYF
>-|-|TRBV7-9|TRBJ1-3
TGTGCCAGCAGCTTAGAGAACGCCGCCGTATCCTCTGGAAACACCATATATTTT
CASSLENAAVSSGNTIYF
>TRBD2|-|TRBV30|TRBJ2-5
TGTGCCTGGGGTGGGGGACTAGCGGGAGGGGAGACCCAGTACTTC
CAWGGGLAGGETQYF
>-|few|TRBV30|TRBJ2-7
TGTGCCTGGAATACCGGAACGTACTCCTACGAGCAGTACTTC
CAWNTGTYSYEQYF
>-|once|TRBV7-2|TRBJ2-3
TGTGCCAGCAGCTTCTCTGATACGCAGTATTTT
CASSFSDTQYF
>TRBD1|few|TRBV25-1|TRBJ2-7
TGTGCCAGCAGCTTCGGGACAGGGGTGAGGGAGCAGTACTTC
CASSFGTGVREQYF
>TRBD1|-|TRBV6-5|TRBJ2-7
TGTGCCAGCAGCAGGGGGACCGACTCTTACGAGCAGTACTTC
CASSRGTDSYEQYF
>-|few|TRBV7-9|TRBJ1-4
TGTGCCAGCAGGATGACCTCCGCGGGGGAAAAACTGTTTTTT
CASRMTSAGEKLFF
>-|few|TRBV10-3|TRBJ1-1
TGTGCCATCGCGTATGCTGGAAACACTGAAGCTTTCTTT
CAIAYAGNTEAFF
>-|-|TRBV7-3|TRBJ2-5
TGTGCCAGCAGCTTAGGGGCCAGGGGACCTCAAGAGACCCAGTACTTC
CASSLGARGPQETQYF
>TRBD2|-|TRBV27|TRBJ2-5
TGTGCCAGCAGTAGTTTAGCGGGATCCCAAGAGACCCAGTACTTC
CASSSLAGSQETQYF
>TRBD1|-|TRBV9|TRBJ1-5
TGTGCCAGCAGCGACGGACAGGGAAGGCAGCCCCAGCATTTT
CASSDGQGRQPQHF
>-|-|TRBV10-3|TRBJ2-2
TGTGCCATCAGTGAACCCCCGGGGGGCAACACCGGGGAGCTGTTTTTT
CAISEPPGGNTGELFF
>-|-|TRBV10-3|TRBJ2-5
TGTGCCATCAGTGAGTCCCGGGTGGGGACCCAGTACTTC
CAISESRVGTQYF
>-|few|TRBV6-5|TRBJ1-2
TGTGCCAGCAGTTACCGGGACGGATCAGGGGGCTACACCTTC
CASSYRDGSGGYTF
>TRBD1|-|TRBV11-2|TRBJ1-1
TGTGCCAGCCCCCATCCAGCAGGGGGCATCACTGAAGCTTTCTTT
CASPHPAGGITEAFF
>TRBD2|-|TRBV6-6|TRBJ2-7
TGTGCCAGCAGTCAAGGACTAGCGGGAGGCTACGAGCAGTACTTC
CASSQGLAGGYEQYF
>-|-|TRBV2|TRBJ2-7
TGTGCCACCAAGGCTAGGCCGGACGGCGAGCAGTACTTC
CATKARPDGEQYF
>-|-|TRBV28|TRBJ2-7
TGTGCCAGCAGTTTACGCGTCGGGGGAGAGCGAGCCGAGCAGTACTTC
CASSLRVGGERAEQYF
>-|-|TRBV25-1|TRBJ2-7
TGTGCCAGCAGGGCAGGGTCTACTGACTACGAGCAGTACTTC
CASRAGSTDYEQYF
>-|-|TRBV19|TRBJ2-5
TGTGCCAGTAGTTCAGCCGAGACCCAGTACTTC
CASSSAETQYF
>-|few|TRBV30|TRBJ1-5
TGTGCCTGGAGCTTAGCCGTGGGTAGCAATCAGCCCCAGCATTTT
CAWSLAVGSNQPQHF
>TRBD1|-|TRBV19|TRBJ1-1
TGTGCCAGTGGCAGGGGGCAGGTCACTGAAGCTTTCTTT
CASGRGQVTEAFF
>TRBD2|-|TRBV4-1|TRBJ2-3
TGCGCCAGCAGCCAAGAGTCGGTAGCGGGAGGGCCCTGGGAGAAAGATACGCAGTATTTT
CASSQESVAGGPWEKDTQYF
>TRBD2|-|TRBV11-2|TRBJ2-7
TGTGCCAGCAGGGGTAGCGGGAGGGCCGAGCAGTACTTC
CASRGSGRAEQYF
>-|-|TRBV28|TRBJ2-3
TGTGCCAGCAGCGTCCCCCCCACAGATACGCAGTATTTT
CASSVPPTDTQYF
>-|-|TRBV2|TRBJ2-1
TGTGCCAGCAGACGGGGGCAGCAGAGCTCCTACAATGAGCAGTTCTTC
CASRRGQQSSYNEQFF